The source of this T cell receptor (beta chain) is a study of T-cell memory formation after mild COVID-19. General study results and limits: Pre-infection memory harbored some responding clones, suggesting cross-reactive memory joined. Clones contracting across day 15 to 85 had a balanced CD4/CD8 profile; later expanding clones leaned CD4+. The main location of contracting CD4+ clones was CM and EM, and that of contracting CD8+ clones was EMRA.

This clonotype was found a few times. Its antigen is not known. The CDR3 runs 13 residues. Trimming removed 8 bases from V and 2 bases from J, with 10 bases in between. Germline V gives CDR1 SGHAT, CDR2 FQNNGV. 5'RACE with constant-segment primers built TCRalpha and TCRbeta cDNA libraries with UMIs. TCRdb processed the 5' RACE reads anew with MiXCR; each CDR3 protein has one entry. The top ten hold around a quarter of the sample, which has more than 110,000 distinct CDR3 sequences, about 23% seen once. Sample: PBMCs or a T cell subset sorted from them (not recorded which). The sequence was collected from an adult woman who had mild COVID-19 (a few samples of this study predate the infection). Cell type and time point are not known. The V and J genes are TRBV11-2 and TRBJ2-1, with D hard to call. The CDR3 DNA reads as TGTGCCAGCTGCAATACAGCCTACAATGAGCAGTTCTTC. It codes for CASCNTAYNEQFF.